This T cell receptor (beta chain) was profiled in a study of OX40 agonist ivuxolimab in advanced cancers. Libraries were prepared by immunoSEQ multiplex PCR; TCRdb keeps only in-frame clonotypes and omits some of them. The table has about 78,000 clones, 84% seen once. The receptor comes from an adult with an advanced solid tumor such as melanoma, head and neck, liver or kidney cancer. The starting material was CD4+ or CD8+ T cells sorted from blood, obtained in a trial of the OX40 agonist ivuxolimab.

In DNA form, the CDR3 reads TGTGCCAGCAGCTTATCCGTTTCCGAGCAGTACTTC. Amino acids: CASSLSVSEQYF. The chain is built from TRBV7-2 and TRBJ2-7, with D unclear. CDR3 length: 12 residues. V lost 2 bases to trimming and J lost 6 bases, with 8 bases between them. CDR1 is SGHTA and CDR2 is FQGNSA in the germline V gene.